The 31 T cell receptor beta chains below were found in one sample sequenced in a study of Graves' ophthalmopathy and Graves' hyperthyroidism. The authors amplified TCR beta CDR3 regions, and they did so from RNA transcripts for repertoire sequencing. Second-round multiplex PCR came after first-round RT-PCR with HTBI primers. TCRdb analysed the multiplex PCR reads with MiXCR anew, one entry per CDR3 protein. In the table there are more than 1,000,000 distinct CDR3 sequences, 35% to 40% of which are singletons. The sequenced material came from peripheral blood or thyroid tissue (not recorded which). These receptors came from an adult man with Graves' hyperthyroidism.

This clonotype was observed once. The chain has TRBV25-1 and TRBJ2-5, with D tentatively TRBD1 or TRBD2 (5 bases each). CDR3 length: 12 amino acids. The germline CDR1 and CDR2 sequences are MGHDK and SYGVNS. V gave up 7 bases and J gave up 2 bases, with 8 bases separating them. This CDR3 reads CASTGQQETQYF. The CDR3 DNA follows: TGTGCCAGCACGGGGCAGCAAGAGACCCAGTACTTC.

The CDR3 reads CSARDSAGYVAEAFF. The CDR3 nucleotides read TGCAGTGCCCGGGACTCGGCCGGATACGTCGCTGAAGCTTTCTTT. J is TRBJ1-1 and V is TRBV20-1; a possible D gene is TRBD1 (5 bases). CDR3 length equals 15 residues. The germline V gene encodes CDR1 DFQATT and CDR2 SNEGSKA (reference sequence). V dropped 6 bases and J dropped 6 bases, with 23 bases sitting between them.

This clonotype was found a few times. The chain recombines TRBV6-6 with TRBJ2-2, with no clear D. Trimming took 7 bases from V and 4 from J, leaving 10 bases between them. Germline V gene data show CDR1 as MNHNY and CDR2 as SVGAGI (reference sequence). This CDR3 region has 13 residues. The CDR3 nucleotides read TGTGCCAGCACGGAAGGTGGCACCGGGGAGCTGTTTTTT. Its protein is CASTEGGTGELFF.

This clonotype came up many times. The chain couples TRBV7-2 to TRBJ1-3; D gene ambiguous. There are 13 residues in the CDR3. Germline-derived CDR1 and CDR2 are SGHTA and FQGNSA. V was pared by 10 bases and J by 4 bases, with 14 bases between. Here the CDR3 reads CATHSSRGNTIYF. DNA of the CDR3: TGTGCCACACACTCGTCGCGCGGAAACACCATATATTTT.

V is TRBV3-1 and J is TRBJ1-1, with D maybe TRBD1 (6 bases). The V gene lost 0 bases and the J gene lost 4 bases, with 15 bases spanning the gap. CDR1 is LGHDT, CDR2 YNNKEL, per germline (reference sequence). CDR3 length: 16 residues. The chain's CDR3 is CASSQDTPRGATEAFF. The CDR3 coding sequence is TGTGCCAGCAGCCAAGATACCCCCCGGGGGGCCACTGAAGCTTTCTTT. Full variable domain (remainder filled in from reference TRBV3-1 and TRBJ1-1): DTAVSQTPKYLVTQMGNDKSIKCEQNLGHDTMYWYKQDSKKFLKIMFSYNNKELIINETVPNRFSPKSPDKAHLNLHINSLELGDSAVYFCASSQDTPRGATEAFFGQGTRLTVV.

The sample holds many counts of this clonotype. CDR3 sequence: CATSERGQGEQYF. The CDR3 DNA reads as TGTGCCACCAGTGAACGGGGCCAGGGCGAGCAGTACTTC. The rearrangement links TRBV24-1 to TRBJ2-7; D is perhaps TRBD1 or TRBD2 (5 bases each). The CDR3 is made up of 13 amino acids. The ends were cut back, 4 bases at V and 6 bases at J, with 12 bases in the middle. Germline-derived CDR1 and CDR2 are KGHDR and SFDVKD.

This clonotype has ten or more counts. V and J are TRBV20-1 and TRBJ1-2; the match to TRBD1 covers 8 bases. Trimming took 6 bases from V and 5 from J; bases not matched to a gene: 14. The CDR3 length is 15 residues. Germline CDR1 and CDR2: DFQATT and SNEGSKA (reference sequence). Here the CDR3 reads CSADSTGVTSYGYTF. In DNA form, the CDR3 reads TGCAGTGCCGATTCGACAGGGGTAACGTCGTATGGCTACACCTTC.

The chain has TRBV9 and TRBJ1-2, with 8 bases that match TRBD1. Germline assignment: CDR1 SGDLS and CDR2 YYNGEE. CDR3 length equals 14 residues. J gave up 6 bases and V 5 bases, and 9 bases lay outside the gene matches. As DNA, the CDR3 is TGTGCCAGCAGTCTCCCGGGACAGGCGAATGGCTACACCTTC. Translating it yields CASSLPGQANGYTF.

The chain carries TRBV7-9 and TRBJ2-7, with D maybe TRBD2 (5 bases). The V gene lost 4 bases and the J gene lost 3 bases, with 16 bases spanning the gap. The CDR3 length is 15 residues. Germline-derived CDR1 and CDR2 are SEHNR and FQNEAQ (reference sequence). The CDR3 loop reads CASSSFRGLLYEQYF. CDR3 nucleotides: TGTGCCAGCAGCTCATTCAGAGGACTTCTCTACGAGCAGTACTTC. The full variable domain, in which reference TRBV7-9 and TRBJ2-7 provide the parts outside the CDR3, is DTGVSQNPRHKITKRGQNVTFRCDPISEHNRLYWYRQTLGQGPEFLTYFQNEAQLEKSRLLSDRFSAERPKGSFSTLEIQRTEQGDSAMYLCASSSFRGLLYEQYFGPGTRLTVT.

V is TRBV29-1 and J is TRBJ1-5, with 9 bases identical to TRBD1. This CDR3 comprises 15 residues. The germline CDR1 and CDR2 sequences are SQVTM and ANQGSEA. CDR3 protein: CGALGTGTSNQPQHF. DNA of the CDR3: TGCGGCGCTCTAGGGACAGGGACTAGCAATCAGCCCCAGCATTTT.

The CDR3 reads CASNSGGLPTETQYF. The DNA of the CDR3 is TGTGCCAGTAACAGCGGGGGGTTACCGACAGAGACCCAGTACTTC. V usage is TRBV19 and J usage is TRBJ2-5; 9 bases are shared with TRBD2. CDR1 and CDR2 from the germline V gene are LNHDA and SQIVND (reference sequence). Trimming cost V 7 bases and J 4 bases; bases outside gene matches: 10. This CDR3 spans 15 amino acids.

The chain uses TRBV15 and TRBJ1-5, with TRBD1 as a possible D gene (5 bases). Germline V lookup: CDR1 LNHNV, CDR2 YYDKDF (reference sequence). CDR3 length equals 18 residues. V was shortened by 3 bases and J by 1 base, with 19 bases between the two germline ends. This chain's CDR3 is CATSSGAGAEGSNQPQHF. In DNA form, the CDR3 reads TGTGCCACCAGCAGTGGGGCGGGCGCCGAGGGAAGCAATCAGCCCCAGCATTTT. Full variable domain (missing parts from reference TRBV15 and TRBJ1-5): DAMVIQNPRYQVTQFGKPVTLSCSQTLNHNVMYWYQQKSSQAPKLLFHYYDKDFNNEADTPDNFQSRRPNTSFCFLDIRSPGLGDTAMYLCATSSGAGAEGSNQPQHFGDGTRLSIL.

This clonotype was detected ten times or more. The chain carries TRBV19 and TRBJ1-6; a weak D match, TRBD1 (5 bases). The ends were cut back, 10 bases at V and 7 bases at J, with 11 bases in the middle. The germline gives CDR1 LNHDA, CDR2 SQIVND (reference sequence). The CDR3 spans 12 residues. CDR3 loop: CAIGTGNSPLHF. In DNA form, the CDR3 reads TGTGCCATCGGGACGGGAAATTCACCCCTCCACTTT.

This clonotype was seen a handful of times. CDR3 nucleotide sequence: TGTGCCAGCAGCACCGGGGACAGGGGGAAGCCCCTCCACTTT. Protein product: CASSTGDRGKPLHF. This chain joins TRBV7-9 and TRBJ1-6, with TRBD1 matching over 11 bases. V shed 5 bases and J 13 bases; nucleotides not matched to a gene: 7. CDR1 and CDR2 (germline): SEHNR, FQNEAQ (reference sequence). The CDR3 spans 14 residues.

This clonotype has a handful of counts. The rearrangement uses TRBV5-1 and TRBJ2-5; TRBD1 might be the D (5 bases). Germline V CDR1 and CDR2: SGHRS, YFSETQ. The CDR3 runs 17 residues. V lost 0 bases and J lost 5, with 20 bases in between. The CDR3 DNA reads as TGCGCCAGCAGCTTGGCAGACAGTCCTGGGATGGGGGAGACCCAGTACTTC. It encodes CASSLADSPGMGETQYF.

The chain recombines TRBV12-3 or TRBV12-4 with TRBJ1-1; D ambiguous. The CDR3 has 14 amino acids. Trimming took off 6 bases at V and 7 bases at J, with 18 bases between the two ends. The CDR3 loop reads CASSLGRRTIEAFF. DNA for the CDR3: TGTGCCAGCAGCCTAGGACGCAGAACAATTGAAGCTTTCTTT.

This chain uses TRBV29-1 with TRBJ2-2, with unresolved D. CDR3 size: 13 residues. Germline-derived CDR1 and CDR2 are SQVTM and ANQGSEA. Trimming removed 3 bases from V and 4 bases from J, with 9 bases in between. In DNA, the CDR3 is TGCAGCGTTGAGTCGGGTGGCACCGGGGAGCTGTTTTTT. Its protein product is CSVESGGTGELFF.

A remark on this clonotype: Since a much larger clone is just one base distant, this may be a read error. This chain connects TRBV10-3 to TRBJ2-5; D might be TRBD2 (6 bases). This CDR3 contains 14 residues. Germline V lookup: CDR1 ENHRY, CDR2 SYGVKD. In DNA form, the CDR3 reads TGTGCCATCAGTGATCACGGGCTTCGGGAGACCCAGTGCTTC. It codes for CAISDHGLRETQCF.

CDR3 region: CASSDTESGANVLTF. CDR3 coding DNA: TGTGCCAGCAGTGATACGGAGTCGGGGGCCAACGTCCTGACTTTC. The chain employs TRBV6-4 and TRBJ2-6, with D uncertain. V gave up 3 bases and J gave up 4 bases, with 10 bases separating them. Germline CDR1 reads MRHNA; CDR2 reads SNTAGT. CDR3 length: 15 amino acids.

A single count supports this clonotype. V is TRBV24-1 and J is TRBJ2-6; D perhaps matches TRBD1 (6 bases). This CDR3 is built from 17 residues. Trimming took 11 bases from V and 2 from J, leaving 21 bases between them. Germline CDR1 KGHDR, CDR2 SFDVKD. The CDR3 nucleotides are TGTGCCAGCACCGCCGGGGCGTGGGGGCCTGGGGCCAACGTCCTGACTTTC. Its protein is CASTAGAWGPGANVLTF.

This clonotype was seen a handful of times. The V and J genes are TRBV4-3 and TRBJ2-7; TRBD1 matches at 9 bases. Germline CDR1 reads LGHNA; CDR2 reads YSLEER. The length of the CDR3 is 16 residues. Trimming cost V 4 bases and J 1 base; bases outside gene matches: 8. The CDR3 spells CASSRTGTGNSYEQYF. The DNA of the CDR3 is TGCGCCAGCAGCCGCACAGGGACAGGGAATTCCTACGAGCAGTACTTC.

This clonotype was recorded at least ten times. The chain combines TRBV29-1 with TRBJ2-7; the D gene is possibly TRBD2 (5 bases). Germline values: CDR1 SQVTM, CDR2 ANQGSEA. V was pared by 5 bases and J by 6 bases, with 11 bases between. This CDR3 region has 11 residues. For the CDR3, the DNA is TGCAGCGTTATCAGAGGGAGCGAGCAGTACTTC. Its protein is CSVIRGSEQYF.

The J gene is TRBJ2-5, the V gene TRBV25-1; 14 nucleotides match TRBD2. J gave up 0 bases and V 4 bases, and 7 bases lay outside the gene matches. CDR1 and CDR2 (germline): MGHDK, SYGVNS. This CDR3 is 18 amino acids long. In DNA, the CDR3 is TGTGCCAGCAGTGGACTAGCGGGGGGGGGTGGCAACCAAGAGACCCAGTACTTC. Translating gives CASSGLAGGGGNQETQYF.

The chain recombines TRBV24-1 with TRBJ2-5; possibly TRBD1 for D (6 bases). Germline CDR1 KGHDR, CDR2 SFDVKD. The V and J ends lost 6 bases and 0 bases respectively, with 22 bases between them. The CDR3 spans 18 residues. The CDR3 region has the DNA TGTGCCACCAGTTCCCCGGACAGCAACACAGGGAACCAAGAGACCCAGTACTTC. Its protein product is CATSSPDSNTGNQETQYF.

This clonotype was counted a few times. The chain has TRBV5-1 and TRBJ2-7, with TRBD1 identical over 7 bases. CDR3 length: 15 residues. The germline gives CDR1 SGHRS, CDR2 YFSETQ. After removal of 3 bases from V and 5 bases from J, the junction contained 11 bases not matched to a gene. The DNA of the CDR3 is TGCGCCAGCAGCTCTATAGGACAGGCTAACGACGAGCAGTACTTC. Translating gives CASSSIGQANDEQYF.

The chain is built from TRBV20-1 and TRBJ2-7; 12 nucleotides match TRBD2. With 1 base clipped from V and 1 base from J, the junction kept 5 bases outside the gene matches. In germline, CDR1 is DFQATT, CDR2 SNEGSKA (reference sequence). The CDR3 covers 16 residues. CDR3 sequence (DNA): TGCAGTGCTAGAGGGTGGACTAGCGGGGATTCCTACGAGCAGTACTTC. Translating gives CSARGWTSGDSYEQYF.

This sequence joins TRBV9 and TRBJ1-2, with D maybe TRBD1 (5 bases). Trimming pared 4 bases from V and 2 bases from J, leaving 18 bases between. From germline, CDR1 is SGDLS and CDR2 YYNGEE. This CDR3 is 16 amino acids long. The CDR3 sequence is CASSTTSGGVNYGYTF. The CDR3 DNA follows: TGTGCCAGCAGCACCACGAGCGGGGGGGTGAACTATGGCTACACCTTC. The whole variable domain, filled in from reference TRBV9 and TRBJ1-2, reads DSGVTQTPKHLITATGQRVTLRCSPRSGDLSVYWYQQSLDQGLQFLIQYYNGEERAKGNILERFSAQQFPDLHSELNLSSLELGDSALYFCASSTTSGGVNYGYTFGSGTRLTVV.

This clonotype was seen at least ten times. The rearrangement uses TRBV20-1 and TRBJ1-5, with no clear D. The CDR3 sequence is 14 residues long. CDR1 and CDR2 (germline): DFQATT, SNEGSKA (reference sequence). V was cut by 3 bases and J by 3 bases, with 12 bases left in between. The DNA for the CDR3 is TGCAGTGCTAGTAGGATAGGGCACAATCAGCCCCAGCATTTT. Protein product: CSASRIGHNQPQHF.

This clonotype appeared many times. The chain combines TRBV2 with TRBJ1-4; D gene ambiguous. Germline V gene data show CDR1 as SNHLY and CDR2 as FYNNEI. The V gene lost 5 bases and the J gene lost 8 bases, with 15 bases spanning the gap. This CDR3 spans 14 amino acids. The CDR3 here is CASSLQTGIEKLFF. Written as DNA, the CDR3 is TGTGCCAGCAGTCTTCAGACGGGTATAGAAAAACTGTTTTTT.

This chain uses TRBV7-9 with TRBJ1-2, with D possibly being TRBD1 (5 bases). The CDR3 is 12 amino acids. V was clipped by 11 bases and J by 2 bases, with 12 bases between them. From germline, CDR1 is SEHNR and CDR2 FQNEAQ (reference sequence). The CDR3 loop reads CAGWGKNYGYTF. The CDR3 DNA follows: TGTGCCGGCTGGGGCAAAAACTATGGCTACACCTTC. The full variable domain, in which reference TRBV7-9 and TRBJ1-2 provide the parts outside the CDR3, is DTGVSQNPRHKITKRGQNVTFRCDPISEHNRLYWYRQTLGQGPEFLTYFQNEAQLEKSRLLSDRFSAERPKGSFSTLEIQRTEQGDSAMYLCAGWGKNYGYTFGSGTRLTVV.

The chain couples TRBV12-3 or TRBV12-4 to TRBJ1-6; 8 nucleotides agree with TRBD1. This CDR3 region has 15 residues. Trimming at V came to 7 bases and at J to 3 bases, leaving 5 bases not matched to a gene. CDR3 sequence (DNA): TGTGCCAGCACCCTCGGACAGGGCTATAATTCACCCCTCCACTTT. Protein sequence: CASTLGQGYNSPLHF.